Presented here are 12 T cell receptor beta chains from one specimen sequenced in a study of PD-L1 blockade in urothelial cancer. Regarding time point: peripheral blood 6 weeks after treatment start. Sequenced by immunoSEQ multiplex PCR; TCRdb stores in-frame clones only, minus some. The table records some 75,000 clones, 85% to 95% of them present only once. Sequencing was performed on PBMCs, taken around atezolizumab (anti-PD-L1) treatment. These receptors were collected from a woman of 80 years or more with urothelial cancer.

The chain is built from TRBV9 and TRBJ1-4, with D tentatively TRBD1 (5 bases). Germline values: CDR1 SGDLS, CDR2 YYNGEE. V lost 5 bases and J lost 4, with 15 bases in between. The CDR3 is 15 residues long. The CDR3, as DNA: TGTGCCAGCAGTCGCACAATAGGGGATAATGAAAAACTGTTTTTT. Amino acid sequence: CASSRTIGDNEKLFF.

The chain employs TRBV7-2 and TRBJ2-1; 8 bases agree with TRBD2. Germline lookup yields CDR1 SGHTA and CDR2 FQGNSA. The CDR3 has 15 residues. Losses at the gene ends were 5 bases for V and 4 bases for J; bases not matched to a gene: 7. CDR3 nucleotide sequence: TGTGCCAGCAGCCCCTGGACTAGCCGGTACAATGAGCAGTTCTTC. It specifies CASSPWTSRYNEQFF.

The V gene is TRBV5-8, the J gene TRBJ2-3, with D possibly matching TRBD1 (5 bases). CDR1 is SGHTS, CDR2 YDEGEE, per germline. The V end lost 0 bases, the J end lost 6 bases, and 14 bases lay between the germline ends. CDR3 length equals 15 residues. The chain's CDR3 is CASSLAGHGADTQYF. Written as DNA, the CDR3 is TGTGCCAGCAGCTTGGCCGGACATGGGGCCGATACGCAGTATTTT.

The chain joins TRBV28 to TRBJ1-3; TRBD1 is a possible D gene (6 bases). The CDR3 has 16 residues. CDR1 MDHEN and CDR2 SYDVKM come from the germline V gene. The V end lost 6 bases, the J end lost 0 bases, and 15 bases lay between the germline ends. Here the CDR3 DNA reads TGTGCCAGCAGGGCCCTCACAGGGAACTCTGGAAACACCATATATTTT. Amino acid sequence: CASRALTGNSGNTIYF.

The V and J genes are TRBV7-2 and TRBJ2-2, with D possibly matching TRBD2 (7 bases). From germline, CDR1 is SGHTA and CDR2 FQGNSA. Trimming pared 5 bases from V and 5 bases from J, leaving 24 bases between. The CDR3 runs 18 residues. This CDR3 reads CASSPFLGAGEGTGELFF. CDR3 DNA: TGTGCCAGCAGCCCATTCCTGGGGGCGGGAGAAGGTACCGGGGAGCTGTTTTTT.

The chain joins TRBV18 to TRBJ2-2; no clear D gene. CDR3 length: 13 residues. Germline V gives CDR1 KGHSH, CDR2 LQKENI. V lost 3 bases to trimming and J lost 6 bases, with 8 bases between them. As DNA, the CDR3 is TGTGCCAGCTCACCGCGCGAGCCCGGGGAGCTGTTTTTT. As protein: CASSPREPGELFF.

The chain recombines TRBV27 with TRBJ2-7, with 12 bases aligning to TRBD2. The length of the CDR3 is 16 residues. With 4 bases clipped from V and 1 base from J, the junction kept 5 bases outside the gene matches. CDR1 is MNHEY, CDR2 SMNVEV, per germline (reference sequence). This chain's CDR3 is CASSSFGLAGSYEQYF. CDR3 nucleotide sequence: TGTGCCAGCAGTTCCTTCGGACTAGCGGGATCCTACGAGCAGTACTTC.

The J gene is TRBJ2-1, the V gene TRBV7-9; TRBD2 agrees at 11 bases. Germline trimming cut 2 bases from V and 5 bases from J; bases unmatched to any gene: 5. The CDR3 spans 16 residues. Germline assignment: CDR1 SEHNR and CDR2 FQNEAQ (reference sequence). CDR3 nucleotides: TGTGCCAGCAGCTTATGGGCTAGCGGGGGGAACAATGAGCAGTTCTTC. Its protein is CASSLWASGGNNEQFF.

This sequence joins TRBV6-1 and TRBJ2-7, with TRBD1 matching over 8 bases. The V segment lost 7 bases and the J segment 4 bases; nucleotides outside the gene matches: 9. Per germline, CDR1 MNHNS and CDR2 SASEGT. The CDR3 runs 14 residues. The CDR3 protein is CASTRTGTRYEQYF. Here the CDR3 DNA reads TGTGCCAGCACCAGGACAGGGACACGGTACGAGCAGTACTTC.

The gene calls are TRBV4-1 and TRBJ2-1; 10 bases are shared with TRBD2. After removal of 8 bases from V and 9 bases from J, the junction contained 7 bases not matched to a gene. Germline CDR1 is MGHRA and CDR2 is YSYEKL. The CDR3 consists of 13 residues. The CDR3 loop is CASGLAERGEQFF. The CDR3, as DNA: TGCGCCAGCGGACTAGCGGAGAGGGGTGAGCAGTTCTTC.

The chain carries TRBV6-1 and TRBJ2-7; 8 bases map to TRBD1. CDR3 size: 14 residues. CDR1 is MNHNS and CDR2 is SASEGT in the germline V gene. V lost 10 bases and J lost 7; bases outside the gene matches: 15. The CDR3 DNA is TGTGCCACCCAAGCCGGGCAGGGGGCTGAAGAGCAGTACTTC. This gives the protein CATQAGQGAEEQYF.

This clone came up once. This chain joins TRBV5-1 and TRBJ2-1; 12 bases line up with TRBD2. The CDR3 runs to 17 residues. CDR1 is SGHRS and CDR2 is YFSETQ in the germline V gene. V gave up 2 bases and J gave up 5 bases; unmatched junction bases: 8. The CDR3 loop reads CASSFRTRLAGDNEQFF. DNA for the CDR3: TGCGCCAGCAGCTTTAGGACGCGACTAGCGGGAGACAATGAGCAGTTCTTC.